The clone carrying this T cell receptor (beta chain) appeared many times. Its antigen is not known. The sample originates from a study of CD8 T cells in ankylosing spondylitis. Findings and limits, study-wide: Ankylosing spondylitis blood appeared to be characterized by a TCR beta motif of several highly homologous variants.

The germline V and J ends were trimmed by 0 bases and 4 bases, with 5 bases remaining between them. Looked up from germline, CDR1 is SGHKS and CDR2 is YYEKEE (reference sequence). The CDR3 is made up of 14 amino acids. A quantitative 5'-RACE method, one with molecular barcodes, was used to make TCR beta libraries. TCRdb ran MiXCR on the 5' RACE reads and lists one entry per CDR3 protein. The table records about 360,000 distinct CDR3 sequences, about 15% of them present only once. The source is a male donor with ankylosing spondylitis or in good health (not recorded which). Sequenced input: blood, either unsorted or a sorted T cell fraction (not recorded which). The chain carries TRBV5-5 and TRBJ1-6, with D unresolved. The CDR3 is CASSLGVYNSPLHF. CDR3 nucleotide sequence: TGTGCCAGCAGCTTGGGGGTTTATAATTCACCCCTCCACTTT.